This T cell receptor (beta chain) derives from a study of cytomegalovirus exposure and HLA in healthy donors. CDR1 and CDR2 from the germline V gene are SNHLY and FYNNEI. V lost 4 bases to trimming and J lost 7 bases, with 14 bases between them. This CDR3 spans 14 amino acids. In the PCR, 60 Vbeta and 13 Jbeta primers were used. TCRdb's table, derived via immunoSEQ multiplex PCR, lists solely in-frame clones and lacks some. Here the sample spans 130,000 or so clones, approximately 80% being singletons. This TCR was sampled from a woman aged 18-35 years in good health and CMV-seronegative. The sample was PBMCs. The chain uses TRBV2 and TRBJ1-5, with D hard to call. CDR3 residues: CASSGEGERQPQHF. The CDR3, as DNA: TGTGCCAGCAGTGGGGAGGGTGAGAGGCAGCCCCAGCATTTT.